This TCR beta chain was sequenced for a study of cytomegalovirus exposure and HLA in healthy donors. Study information: Falling in the Caucasian-associated ancestry cluster were 81% of 398 genotyped donors.

Study-wide results and caveats: In a later analysis, a genetic analysis reported fewer productive-TCR N-insertions in an Asian-associated ancestry cluster than the cohort average.

The PCR contained 60 Vbeta and 13 Jbeta primers. Using immunoSEQ multiplex PCR, the repertoire was profiled, and TCRdb retains in-frame clones only, with some absent. The table includes around 130,000 clones, about three quarters detected once. Details on this clone: The target antigen is unknown.

The sequenced sample consisted of PBMCs. This receptor was identified in a woman aged 40 to 50 in good health and CMV-seronegative.

CDR3 region: CASSLGGGGQGEQFF. CDR3 nucleotides: TGTGCCAGCAGCCTAGGAGGAGGGGGCCAGGGTGAGCAGTTCTTC. J is TRBJ2-1 and V is TRBV9; perhaps TRBD1 as D (7 bases). The length of the CDR3 is 15 residues. The germline gives CDR1 SGDLS, CDR2 YYNGEE. Trimming stripped 4 bases from V and 9 bases from J, with 20 bases between.